This note documents a single TCR beta chain sequence. The antigen remains unidentified. This sample stems from a study of CD8+ T cells in alopecia areata. Study-wide findings and caveats: Scalp sequencing also captures normal skin's resident alphabeta T cells. Mice gave a clearer picture of TCR sharing than patients did, possibly for HLA-related reasons.

Extracted RNA was reverse transcribed into cDNA, the sequencing template. Clones were read by immunoSEQ multiplex PCR, and TCRdb kept only the in-frame ones, dropping some. The top ten hold over 4% of the sample, which has a few hundred thousand clones, more than 50% seen once. The CDR3 is 15 amino acids. Germline CDR1 is MGHRA and CDR2 is YSYEKL. V lost 5 bases and J lost 5, with 16 bases in between. Material for sequencing was CD8+ T cells sorted from blood. The rearrangement uses TRBV4-1 and TRBJ1-5; possible D gene TRBD1, 6 bases. This clonotype originated in a human donor in good health. CDR3 residues: CASSTFNGGDQPQHF. The CDR3 DNA sequence: TGCGCCAGCAGCACCTTCAATGGGGGCGATCAGCCCCAGCATTTT.